Reported below is one TCR beta chain. This record comes from a study of blood T cell repertoires in COVID-19. In the study overall: The United States, Italy and Spain supplied acute and convalescent COVID-19 samples. PBMCs, B-cell-depleted T cells, or T cells were the source of the cDNA or gDNA that made up the material.

Only in-frame clones appear in the TCRdb table, and some are missing; sequencing was by immunoSEQ multiplex PCR. The sample lists hundreds of thousands of clones; 85% were seen once. Which cohort a participant joined came from the clinical history participants gave. V gave up 4 bases and J gave up 0 bases; unmatched junction bases: 4. The CDR3 has 16 amino acids. The germline V gene has CDR1 ENHRY and CDR2 SYGVKD. V gene TRBV10-3 combines with J gene TRBJ2-2, with 8 bases matching TRBD1. Sequencing was performed on PBMCs or T cells enriched from blood (not recorded which). The receptor's source is a young woman who had been exposed to COVID-19. The CDR3 nucleotides read TGTGCCATCAGTGGGGGACAGGCTACGAACACCGGGGAGCTGTTTTTT. Protein: CAISGGQATNTGELFF.